These T cell receptor beta chains were read from a single sample in a study of shared clonotypes between healthy human individuals. Here immunoSEQ multiplex PCR was the method, and the copy in TCRdb shows in-frame clones only, minus some. The sample lists more than 400,000 clones, 95% to 96% seen once, with around 0.066% in the top ten. Sequencing used naive CD4+ T cells sorted from blood. The receptors were gathered from a young woman in good health. CDR3s leave out the opening cysteine and the closing phenylalanine or tryptophan.

V gene,CDR3 protein
TRBV28,ASSFIAGGVGKQY
TRBV5-8,ASSLGQVGRSETQY
TRBV19,ASSMGDTTSGANVLT
TRBV5-1,ASSSEGSGELF
TRBV21-1,ASSGDRKNSGANVLT
TRBV6-5,ASRLEVPSYEQY
TRBV25-1,ASAAPGASETQY
TRBV28,ASSLGPPGDRVTGELF
TRBV19,ASTDSFNYGYT
TRBV5-1,ASSLVVAGEGTQY
TRBV7-9,ATNLGDEQY
TRBV28,ASRQTGGNTGELF
TRBV28,ASRDFRTEAF
TRBV7-9,ASSLSGEYGYT
TRBV5-1,ASSRGTTNEQF
TRBV5-1,ASSKTQTSGITDTQY
TRBV14,ASSPQGVAGNTIY
TRBV28,ASGRGLEGYT
TRBV7-8,ASSSGRWTGGSPPNTGELF
TRBV18,ASSPAINTEAF
TRBV4-1,ASSQGLAGVRETQY
TRBV28,ASSSAGQLVYEQY
TRBV19,ASSTNGVHEQY
TRBV18,ASSPTVLADSYEQY